Listed below are T cell receptor beta chains from one sample, sequenced in a study of radiotherapy plus CTLA-4 blockade in lung cancer. TCRdb's table, derived via immunoSEQ multiplex PCR, lists solely in-frame clones and lacks some. The sample has under 95,000 clones, over 70% seen once. The sample in question was peripheral blood, obtained from a patient treated with radiotherapy plus ipilimumab. These receptors were collected from a human donor with non-small cell lung cancer whose response to radiotherapy plus ipilimumab could not be evaluated. Some clones in this sample may be carry-over from other donors' samples. CDR3s include the opening cysteine and the closing phenylalanine or tryptophan. Each record gives: V gene, D gene, clone size, J gene, CDR3 DNA, CDR3 protein. A D gene is named only where the DNA matches it firmly. Size values are once, few and many counts, or a class for expanded clones, and some rows have none.

TRBV19	NA	NA	TRBJ2-7	TGTGCCAGTAGAAGATCCGGACAGTCTCCCAACGAGCAGTACTTC	CASRRSGQSPNEQYF
TRBV5-1	TRBD1	NA	TRBJ2-5	TGCGCCAGCAGCCGTGGACAGGGAGAGACCCAGTACTTC	CASSRGQGETQYF
TRBV2	TRBD1	NA	TRBJ1-1	TGTGCCAGCACTGGGACAGGCGTGTACACTGAAGCTTTCTTT	CASTGTGVYTEAFF
TRBV28	TRBD1	NA	TRBJ1-2	TGTGCCAGCAGCAAATCGACAGGGGCGGATGGCTACACCTTC	CASSKSTGADGYTF
TRBV6-1	NA	NA	TRBJ1-6	TGTGCCAGCATGATGACAGGTGGGAATTCACCCCTCCACTTT	CASMMTGGNSPLHF
TRBV7-9	NA	NA	TRBJ1-1	TGTGCCAGCAGCCCTACTGAACCCTGGACAGCGAACACTGAAGCTTTCTTT	CASSPTEPWTANTEAFF
TRBV5-6	NA	NA	TRBJ1-1	TGTGCCAGCAGCTTGGGGGGCCCTGAAGCTTTCTTT	CASSLGGPEAFF
TRBV6-5	NA	NA	TRBJ1-6	TGTGCCAGCAGTTACTTGCAGGGGAATTCACCCCTCCACTTT	CASSYLQGNSPLHF
TRBV7-6	NA	NA	TRBJ1-1	TGTGCCAGCAGCTTAGCGCCGGGCACTGAAGCTTTCTTT	CASSLAPGTEAFF
TRBV19	NA	few	TRBJ1-3	TGTGCCAGTACCACGGGAGTGTCGGTCGGAAACACCATATATTTT	CASTTGVSVGNTIYF
TRBV27	TRBD1	NA	TRBJ2-1	TGTGCCAGCAGTTCGGACAGGGGATCCTACAATGAGCAGTTCTTC	CASSSDRGSYNEQFF
TRBV28	NA	few	TRBJ1-2	TGTGCCAGCAGGGGAGGGGAGAACGGGTACTATGGCTACACCTTC	CASRGGENGYYGYTF
TRBV5-8	TRBD2	NA	TRBJ2-7	TGTGCCAGCAGCTCGCCGGGAGGATACGAGCAGTACTTC	CASSSPGGYEQYF
TRBV27	TRBD2	NA	TRBJ2-1	TGTGCCAGCAGTCCCGGGACTAGCGTTCACCCTCGGTACAATGAGCAGTTCTTC	CASSPGTSVHPRYNEQFF
TRBV27	NA	NA	TRBJ2-1	TGTGCCACCCAGGGGCAGCCCTCCTACAATGAGCAGTTCTTC	CATQGQPSYNEQFF
TRBV2	NA	NA	TRBJ2-5	TGTGCCAGCAGTGTTCTTCGGGAGACCCAGTACTTC	CASSVLRETQYF
TRBV9	NA	NA	TRBJ2-2	TGTGCCAGCAGCGTAGATAGCGGACGAGCAACCGGGGAGCTGTTTTTT	CASSVDSGRATGELFF
TRBV7-3	NA	NA	TRBJ1-1	TGTGCCAGCAGCCGTACGGGCGAGGGGGGGGAAGCTTTCTTT	CASSRTGEGGEAFF
TRBV6-5	NA	NA	TRBJ1-5	TGTGCCAGCAGTGTCTTAGCGGATCAGCCCCAGCATTTT	CASSVLADQPQHF
TRBV4-1	NA	once	TRBJ2-5	TGCGCCAGCAGCCAATTGGGGGGAGAGACCCAGTACTTC	CASSQLGGETQYF
TRBV2	NA	NA	TRBJ2-7	TGTGCCGGAGGGACAGAGACCTACGAGCAGTACTTC	CAGGTETYEQYF
TRBV18	TRBD1	NA	TRBJ2-2	TGTGCCAGCTCACCACCTGAGGGGACAGGCACCGGGGAGCTGTTTTTT	CASSPPEGTGTGELFF
TRBV2	TRBD1	NA	TRBJ1-4	TGTGCCAGCGCCGAGGGGACAGGGAGGGAAAAACTGTTTTTT	CASAEGTGREKLFF
TRBV7-2	NA	NA	TRBJ2-7	TGTGCCAGCAGCTTAGTCGGCGGGGGCGCCTCCTACGAGCAGTACTTC	CASSLVGGGASYEQYF
TRBV6-5	NA	NA	TRBJ1-2	TGTGCCAGCAGACCGACAGGAATAACTAACTATGGCTACACCTTC	CASRPTGITNYGYTF
TRBV4-1	TRBD1	NA	TRBJ2-1	TGCGCCAGCAGCCAGCTAGGACAGGGAACCTACAATGAGCAGTTCTTC	CASSQLGQGTYNEQFF
TRBV2	NA	NA	TRBJ2-5	TGTGCCAGCGCGCCGGGGATGGGCCAAGAGACCCAGTACTTC	CASAPGMGQETQYF
TRBV7-2	TRBD1	NA	TRBJ2-7	TGTGCCAGCAGCCCAGGGGGCCCAACCTACGAGCAGTACTTC	CASSPGGPTYEQYF
TRBV5-1	TRBD1	NA	TRBJ1-4	TGCGCCAGCAGCTTAGGGACAGGCGAAAAACTGTTTTTT	CASSLGTGEKLFF
TRBV19	NA	NA	TRBJ2-7	TGTGCCAGTAGTATTCGGAGTGGCGGTTCAGAGGAGCAGTACTTC	CASSIRSGGSEEQYF
TRBV19	NA	NA	TRBJ2-7	TGTGCCAGTAGTAGCGGGGAGCGGCGCGAGCAGTACTTC	CASSSGERREQYF
TRBV7-2	TRBD1	once	TRBJ2-1	TGTGCCAGCAGCCTTACCGGGACAGACTACAATGAGCAGTTCTTC	CASSLTGTDYNEQFF
TRBV28	NA	NA	TRBJ1-6	TGTGCCAGCAGTTTAAGTTTGCCCATCTCGGATTCACCCCTCCACTTT	CASSLSLPISDSPLHF
TRBV4-2	NA	NA	TRBJ1-4	TGTGCCAGCAGCCAAGATCAGGGAGAAAAACTGTTTTTT	CASSQDQGEKLFF
TRBV10-3	TRBD1	NA	TRBJ2-5	TGTGCCATCAGTGAGTCGGGGACAGGACACCAAGAGACCCAGTACTTC	CAISESGTGHQETQYF
TRBV4-1	NA	NA	TRBJ2-2	TGCGCCAGCAGCCAAGAGACTAGTGGGATCGGGGAGCTGTTTTTT	CASSQETSGIGELFF
TRBV19	TRBD2	NA	TRBJ2-7	TGTGCCAGTAGTACCCCTCGTGGGCTAGCGGGGAGATACTCCCTCGAGCAGTACTTC	CASSTPRGLAGRYSLEQYF
TRBV7-6	NA	once	TRBJ1-2	TGTGCCGTCGGCGGGACTCTCTATGGCTACACCTTC	CAVGGTLYGYTF
TRBV13	NA	NA	TRBJ2-7	TGTGCCAGCAGCTTACAGGCAGGGCGCTACGAGCAGTACTTC	CASSLQAGRYEQYF
TRBV5-1	TRBD1	NA	TRBJ1-4	TGCGCCAGCAGCTTTCAAAGCCGACAGGGGAGGGACGAAAAACTGTTTTTT	CASSFQSRQGRDEKLFF
TRBV7-2	TRBD1	NA	TRBJ1-6	TGTGCCAGCAGCTTATCCCACAGGGGTGTGATATCACCCCTCCACTTT	CASSLSHRGVISPLHF
TRBV2	TRBD1	NA	TRBJ2-7	TGTGCCAGCACTCGGACAGGGGGGCTCGAGCAGTACTTC	CASTRTGGLEQYF
TRBV2	NA	NA	TRBJ2-7	TGTGCCAGCAGTGAAGGCCCAGGGGAGTACTTC	CASSEGPGEYF
TRBV10-3	NA	NA	TRBJ1-5	TGTGCCATCAGCTCAACCGGGAACCTTAATCAGCCCCAGCATTTT	CAISSTGNLNQPQHF
TRBV19	TRBD1	NA	TRBJ1-1	TGTGCCAGTAAAGGGCGGGGACAGGGGGCCCAAATGAACACTGAAGCTTTCTTT	CASKGRGQGAQMNTEAFF
TRBV28	NA	NA	TRBJ2-4	TGTGCCAGCAGTTTTCAGGGTCCCAAAAACATTCAGTACTTC	CASSFQGPKNIQYF
TRBV5-1	TRBD2	NA	TRBJ2-7	TGCGCCAGCAGTACGAGCGGGGGGGAATACGAGCAGTACTTC	CASSTSGGEYEQYF
TRBV6-1	NA	NA	TRBJ1-1	TGTGCCAGCAGTGCCATCACAGGGTTCACTGAAGCTTTCTTT	CASSAITGFTEAFF
TRBV5-1	NA	once	TRBJ1-6	TGCGCCAGCAGCTTACCCATACCAAACAGCAATTCACCCCTCCACTTT	CASSLPIPNSNSPLHF
TRBV28	TRBD2	NA	TRBJ2-5	TGTGCCAGCAGTTTATCGGCTAGCGGACAAGAGACCCAGTACTTC	CASSLSASGQETQYF
TRBV6-5	NA	NA	TRBJ2-3	TGTGCCAGCAGTACGGAGGACACAGATACGCAGTATTTT	CASSTEDTDTQYF
TRBV7-9	NA	NA	TRBJ1-5	TGTGCCAGCAGCTTAGGGTTTGGGACTGAGGGATCGAGCAATCAGCCCCAGCATTTT	CASSLGFGTEGSSNQPQHF
TRBV5-1	NA	NA	TRBJ1-2	TGCGCCAGCAGCTTGGCCCTCGGGAACTATGGCTACACCTTC	CASSLALGNYGYTF